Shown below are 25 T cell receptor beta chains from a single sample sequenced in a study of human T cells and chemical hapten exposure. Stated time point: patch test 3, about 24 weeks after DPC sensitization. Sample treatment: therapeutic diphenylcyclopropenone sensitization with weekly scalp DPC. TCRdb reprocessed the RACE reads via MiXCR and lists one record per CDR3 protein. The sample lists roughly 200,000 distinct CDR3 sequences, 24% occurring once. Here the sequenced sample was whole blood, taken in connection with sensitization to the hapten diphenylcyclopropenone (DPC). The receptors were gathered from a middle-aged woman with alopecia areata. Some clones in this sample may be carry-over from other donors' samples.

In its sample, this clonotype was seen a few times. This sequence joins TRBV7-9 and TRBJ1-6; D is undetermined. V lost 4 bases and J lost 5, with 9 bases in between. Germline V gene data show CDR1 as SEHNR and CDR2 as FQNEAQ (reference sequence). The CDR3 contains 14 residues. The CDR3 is CASSSGSDNSPLHF. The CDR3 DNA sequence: TGTGCCAGCAGCTCCGGGTCCGATAATTCACCCCTCCACTTT.

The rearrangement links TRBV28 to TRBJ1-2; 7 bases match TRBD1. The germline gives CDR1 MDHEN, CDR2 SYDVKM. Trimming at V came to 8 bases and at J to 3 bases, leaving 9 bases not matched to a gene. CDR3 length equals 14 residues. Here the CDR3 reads CASAPAGGDYGYTF. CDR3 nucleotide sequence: TGTGCCAGCGCCCCTGCAGGGGGGGACTATGGCTACACCTTC.

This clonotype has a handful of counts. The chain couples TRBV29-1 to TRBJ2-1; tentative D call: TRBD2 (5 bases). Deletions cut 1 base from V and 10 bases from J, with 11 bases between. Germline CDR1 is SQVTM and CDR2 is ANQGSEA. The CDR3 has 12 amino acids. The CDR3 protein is CSVEGPRGEQFF. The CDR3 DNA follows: TGCAGCGTTGAAGGCCCGCGCGGGGAGCAGTTCTTC.

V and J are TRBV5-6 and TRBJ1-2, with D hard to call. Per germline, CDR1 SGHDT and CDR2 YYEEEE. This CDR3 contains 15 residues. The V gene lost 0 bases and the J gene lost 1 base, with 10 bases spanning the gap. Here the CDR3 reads CASSLDGTFNYGYTF. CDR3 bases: TGTGCCAGCAGCTTGGACGGAACCTTTAACTATGGCTACACCTTC. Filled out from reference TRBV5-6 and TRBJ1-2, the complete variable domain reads DAGVTQSPTHLIKTRGQQVTLRCSPKSGHDTVSWYQQALGQGPQFIFQYYEEEERQRGNFPDRFSGHQFPNYSSELNVNALLLGDSALYLCASSLDGTFNYGYTFGSGTRLTVV.

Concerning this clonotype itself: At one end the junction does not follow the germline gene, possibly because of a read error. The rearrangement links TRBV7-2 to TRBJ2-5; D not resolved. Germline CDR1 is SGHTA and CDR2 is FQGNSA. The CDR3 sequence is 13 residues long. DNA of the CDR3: TGTGCCAGCACGGCGAACCTCCAAGGGACCCAGTACTTC. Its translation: CASTANLQGTQYF.

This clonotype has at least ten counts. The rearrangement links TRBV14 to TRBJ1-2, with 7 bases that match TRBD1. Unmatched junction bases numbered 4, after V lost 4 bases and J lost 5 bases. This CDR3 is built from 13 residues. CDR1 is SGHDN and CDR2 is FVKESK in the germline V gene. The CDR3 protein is CASSPTGEYGYTF. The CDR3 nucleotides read TGTGCCAGCAGCCCTACAGGGGAATATGGCTACACCTTC.

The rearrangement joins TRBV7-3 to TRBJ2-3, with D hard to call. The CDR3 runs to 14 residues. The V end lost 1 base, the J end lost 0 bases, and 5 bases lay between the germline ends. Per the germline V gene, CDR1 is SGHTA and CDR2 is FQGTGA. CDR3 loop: CASSLMESTDTQYF. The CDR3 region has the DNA TGTGCCAGCAGCTTAATGGAGAGCACAGATACGCAGTATTTT. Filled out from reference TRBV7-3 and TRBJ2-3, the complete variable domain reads GAGVSQTPSNKVTEKGKYVELRCDPISGHTALYWYRQSLGQGPEFLIYFQGTGAADDSGLPNDRFFAVRPEGSVSTLKIQRTERGDSAVYLCASSLMESTDTQYFGPGTRLTVL.

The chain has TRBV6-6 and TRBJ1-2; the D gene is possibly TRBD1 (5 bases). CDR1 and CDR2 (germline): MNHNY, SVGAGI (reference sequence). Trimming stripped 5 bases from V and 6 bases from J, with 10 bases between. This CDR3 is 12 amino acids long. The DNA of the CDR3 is TGTGCCAGCAGTCGGGACGGAGATGGCTACACCTTC. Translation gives CASSRDGDGYTF.

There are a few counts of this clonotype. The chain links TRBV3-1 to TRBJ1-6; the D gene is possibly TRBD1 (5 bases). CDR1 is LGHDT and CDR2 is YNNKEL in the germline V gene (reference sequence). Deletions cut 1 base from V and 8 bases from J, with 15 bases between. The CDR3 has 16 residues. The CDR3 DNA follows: TGTGCCAGCAGCCAAGGGGGACTCCCGACGCATTCACCCCTCCACTTT. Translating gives CASSQGGLPTHSPLHF.

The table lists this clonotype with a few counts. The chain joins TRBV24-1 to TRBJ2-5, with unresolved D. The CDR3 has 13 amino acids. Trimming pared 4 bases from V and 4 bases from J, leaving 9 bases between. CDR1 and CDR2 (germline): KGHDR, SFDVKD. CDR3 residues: CATSDPPLETQYF. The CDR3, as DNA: TGTGCCACCAGTGACCCTCCCTTAGAGACCCAGTACTTC.

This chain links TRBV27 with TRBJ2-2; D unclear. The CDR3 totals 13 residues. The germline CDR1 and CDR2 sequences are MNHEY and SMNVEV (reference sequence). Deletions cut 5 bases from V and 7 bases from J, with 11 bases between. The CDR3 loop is CASSPQHLGELFF. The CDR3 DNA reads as TGTGCCAGCAGTCCCCAACATCTCGGGGAGCTGTTTTTT.

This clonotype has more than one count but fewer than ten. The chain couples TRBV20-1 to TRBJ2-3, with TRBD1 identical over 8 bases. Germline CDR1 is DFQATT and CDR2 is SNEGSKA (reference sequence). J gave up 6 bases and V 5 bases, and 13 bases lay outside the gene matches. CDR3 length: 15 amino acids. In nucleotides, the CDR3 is TGCAGTGCTGCCCCAGACAGGGGTGGGCTTGATACGCAGTATTTT. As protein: CSAAPDRGGLDTQYF.

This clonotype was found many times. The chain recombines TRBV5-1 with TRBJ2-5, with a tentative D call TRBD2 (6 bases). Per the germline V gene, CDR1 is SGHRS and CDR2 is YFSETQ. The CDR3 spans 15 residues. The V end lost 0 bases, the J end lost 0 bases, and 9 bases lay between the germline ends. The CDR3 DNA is TGCGCCAGCAGCTTGGGAACTAGCAACCAAGAGACCCAGTACTTC. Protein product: CASSLGTSNQETQYF.

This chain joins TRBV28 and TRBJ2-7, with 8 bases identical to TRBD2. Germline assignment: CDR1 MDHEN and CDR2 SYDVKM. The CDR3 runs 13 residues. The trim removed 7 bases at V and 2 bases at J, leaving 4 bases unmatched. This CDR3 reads CASKAAGAYEQYF. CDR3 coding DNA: TGTGCCAGCAAGGCAGCGGGAGCCTACGAGCAGTACTTC.

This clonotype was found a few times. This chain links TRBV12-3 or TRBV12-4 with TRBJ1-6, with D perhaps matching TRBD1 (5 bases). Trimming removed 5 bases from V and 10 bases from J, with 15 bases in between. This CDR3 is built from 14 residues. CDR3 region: CASSVDSTSSPLHF. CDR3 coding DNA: TGTGCCAGCAGTGTAGACAGCACGAGCTCACCCCTCCACTTT.

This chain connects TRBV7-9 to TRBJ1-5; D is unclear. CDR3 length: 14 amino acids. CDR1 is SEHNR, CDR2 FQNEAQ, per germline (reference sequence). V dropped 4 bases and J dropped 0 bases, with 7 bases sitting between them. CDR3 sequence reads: CASSSLDSNQPQHF. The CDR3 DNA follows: TGTGCCAGCAGCTCCCTAGATAGCAATCAGCCCCAGCATTTT.

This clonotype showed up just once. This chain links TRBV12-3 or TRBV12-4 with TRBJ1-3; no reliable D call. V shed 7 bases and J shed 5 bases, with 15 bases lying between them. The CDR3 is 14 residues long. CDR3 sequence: CASTRVIGRNTIYF. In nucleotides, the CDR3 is TGTGCCAGCACCCGGGTTATAGGGCGAAACACCATATATTTT.

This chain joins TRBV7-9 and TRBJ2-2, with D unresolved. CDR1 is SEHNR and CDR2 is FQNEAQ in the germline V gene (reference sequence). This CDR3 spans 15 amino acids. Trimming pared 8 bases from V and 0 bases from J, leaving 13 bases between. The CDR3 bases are TGTGCCAGCGCGTCGTGGAATACGAACACCGGGGAGCTGTTTTTT. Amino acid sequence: CASASWNTNTGELFF.

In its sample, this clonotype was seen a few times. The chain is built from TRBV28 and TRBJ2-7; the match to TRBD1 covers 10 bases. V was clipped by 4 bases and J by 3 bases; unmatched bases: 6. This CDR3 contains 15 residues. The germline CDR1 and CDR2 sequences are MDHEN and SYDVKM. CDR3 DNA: TGTGCCAGCAGTTCTCAGACAGGGGGCGTCTACGAGCAGTACTTC. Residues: CASSSQTGGVYEQYF. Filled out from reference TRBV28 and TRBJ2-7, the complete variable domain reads DVKVTQSSRYLVKRTGEKVFLECVQDMDHENMFWYRQDPGLGLRLIYFSYDVKMKEKGDIPEGYSVSREKKERFSLILESASTNQTSMYLCASSSQTGGVYEQYFGPGTRLTVT.

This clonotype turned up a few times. The CDR3 region has the DNA TGTGCCAGCAGCTTAGCAGGGACAGGGTTTCACGAGCAGTACTTC. Translation: CASSLAGTGFHEQYF. The chain has TRBV7-2 and TRBJ2-7; TRBD1 matches 9 bases. The ends lost 0 bases at V and 5 bases at J; junction bases unmatched: 5. This CDR3 is built from 15 residues. Germline assignment: CDR1 SGHTA and CDR2 FQGNSA.

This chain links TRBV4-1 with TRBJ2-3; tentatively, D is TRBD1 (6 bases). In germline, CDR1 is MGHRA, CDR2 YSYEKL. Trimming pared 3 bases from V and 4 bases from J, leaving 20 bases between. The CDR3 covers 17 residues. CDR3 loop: CASSQFPGAPGADTQYF. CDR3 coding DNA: TGCGCCAGCAGCCAGTTCCCAGGGGCGCCTGGAGCAGATACGCAGTATTTT.

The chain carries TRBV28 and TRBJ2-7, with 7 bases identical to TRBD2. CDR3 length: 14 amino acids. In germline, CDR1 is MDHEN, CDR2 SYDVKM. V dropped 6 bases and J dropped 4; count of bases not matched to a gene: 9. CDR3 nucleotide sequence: TGTGCCAGCAGCGACCGGACTAGGAGATACGAGCAGTACTTC. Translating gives CASSDRTRRYEQYF.

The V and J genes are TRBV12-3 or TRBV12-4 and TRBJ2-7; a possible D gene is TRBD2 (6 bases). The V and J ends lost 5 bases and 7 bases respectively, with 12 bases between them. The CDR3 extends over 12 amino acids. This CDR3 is CASSTSGGEQYF. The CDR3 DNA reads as TGTGCCAGCAGTACGAGTGGGGGGGAGCAGTACTTC.

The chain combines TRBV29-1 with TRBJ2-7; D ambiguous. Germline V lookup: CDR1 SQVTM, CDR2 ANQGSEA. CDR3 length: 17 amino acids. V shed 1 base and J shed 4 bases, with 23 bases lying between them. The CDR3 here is CSVEGRRTLDQEYEQYF. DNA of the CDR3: TGCAGCGTTGAAGGCCGGCGGACGCTGGACCAGGAGTACGAGCAGTACTTC.

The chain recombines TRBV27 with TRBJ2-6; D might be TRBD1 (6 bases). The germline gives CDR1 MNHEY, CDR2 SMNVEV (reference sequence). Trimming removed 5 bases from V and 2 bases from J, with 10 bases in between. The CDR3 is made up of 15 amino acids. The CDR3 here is CASSPGQPGANVLTF. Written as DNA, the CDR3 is TGTGCCAGCAGTCCCGGACAGCCTGGGGCCAACGTCCTGACTTTC. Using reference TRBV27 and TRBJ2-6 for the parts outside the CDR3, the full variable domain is EAQVTQNPRYLITVTGKKLTVTCSQNMNHEYMSWYRQDPGLGLRQIYYSMNVEVTDKGDVPEGYKVSRKEKRNFPLILESPSPNQTSLYFCASSPGQPGANVLTFGAGSRLTVL.